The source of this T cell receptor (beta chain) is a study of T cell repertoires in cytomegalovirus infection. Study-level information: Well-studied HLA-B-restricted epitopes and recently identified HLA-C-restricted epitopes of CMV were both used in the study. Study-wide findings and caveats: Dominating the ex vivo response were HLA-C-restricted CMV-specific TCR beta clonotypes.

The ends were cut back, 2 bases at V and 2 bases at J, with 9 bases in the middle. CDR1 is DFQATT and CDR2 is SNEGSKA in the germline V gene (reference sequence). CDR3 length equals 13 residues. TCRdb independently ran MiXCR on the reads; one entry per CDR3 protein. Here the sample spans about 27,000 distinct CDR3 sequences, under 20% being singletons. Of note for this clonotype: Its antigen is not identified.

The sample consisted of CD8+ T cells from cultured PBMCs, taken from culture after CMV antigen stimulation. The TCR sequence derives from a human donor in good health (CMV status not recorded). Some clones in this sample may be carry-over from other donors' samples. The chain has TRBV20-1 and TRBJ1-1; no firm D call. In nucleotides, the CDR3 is TGCAGTGCTAGACGGATAGCTAACACTGAAGCTTTCTTT. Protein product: CSARRIANTEAFF.